These 19 T cell receptor beta chains originate from one sample sequenced in a study of blood T cell repertoires in COVID-19. The data were produced by immunoSEQ multiplex PCR, yet TCRdb's version contains in-frame clones alone and is incomplete. The data hold approximately 230,000 clones, with about nine tenths observed a single time. Input material: PBMCs or T cells enriched from blood (not recorded which). The receptors shown here come from a middle-aged man who had recovered from COVID-19.

The V call is TRBV7-9, the J call TRBJ2-7; 8 nucleotides align to TRBD2. V trimming: 5 bases; J trimming: 3 bases; junction bases outside the gene matches: 12. The length of the CDR3 is 16 residues. Germline-derived CDR1 and CDR2 are SEHNR and FQNEAQ (reference sequence). The CDR3 protein is CASSPGRAGGFYEQYF. CDR3 DNA sequence: TGTGCCAGCAGCCCAGGCAGGGCGGGGGGTTTCTACGAGCAGTACTTC. Looking up the rest from reference TRBV7-9 and TRBJ2-7 gives the full variable domain: DTGVSQNPRHKITKRGQNVTFRCDPISEHNRLYWYRQTLGQGPEFLTYFQNEAQLEKSRLLSDRFSAERPKGSFSTLEIQRTEQGDSAMYLCASSPGRAGGFYEQYFGPGTRLTVT.

This clone was detected a few times. V and J are TRBV27 and TRBJ1-4; D is perhaps TRBD1 (5 bases). The CDR3 totals 16 residues. Trimming removed 9 bases from V and 10 bases from J, with 27 bases in between. Germline V gives CDR1 MNHEY, CDR2 SMNVEV (reference sequence). CDR3 bases: TGTGCCAGAGGCACAGGCGGGAGTCGACGGGAGAGAAAACTGTTTTTT. It specifies CARGTGGSRRERKLFF.

The V gene is TRBV27, the J gene TRBJ2-7; 11 bases are a match to TRBD1. This CDR3 has 16 residues. From germline, CDR1 is MNHEY and CDR2 SMNVEV (reference sequence). V lost 5 bases, J lost 4 bases, and 10 bases stayed unmatched. This CDR3 is CASSPPPGQGVYEQYF. The CDR3 bases are TGTGCCAGCAGTCCCCCACCGGGACAGGGGGTGTACGAGCAGTACTTC.

This chain joins TRBV19 and TRBJ2-1; 12 nucleotides match TRBD2. This CDR3 contains 16 residues. Germline V CDR1 and CDR2: LNHDA, SQIVND (reference sequence). The V and J ends lost 5 bases and 4 bases, in that order; junction bases with no gene match: 6. In nucleotides, the CDR3 is TGTGCCAGTAGTTCGACTAGCGGGAGATTTTACAATGAGCAGTTCTTC. As protein: CASSSTSGRFYNEQFF.

In its sample, this clone was seen a few times. At one boundary the junction diverges from the germline segment, which might be a read error. The chain recombines TRBV7-7 with TRBJ2-5; 7 nucleotides line up with TRBD1. Germline V CDR1 and CDR2: SSHAT, FNYEAQ (reference sequence). The CDR3 loop spans 15 amino acids. The CDR3 spells CASSLRDSPGETQYF. The CDR3 region has the DNA TGTGCTAGCAGCTTAAGGGACAGCCCAGGAGAGACCCAGTACTTC.

The J gene is TRBJ2-3, the V gene TRBV15, with 11 bases aligning to TRBD2. The germline V gene has CDR1 LNHNV and CDR2 YYDKDF (reference sequence). V shed 2 bases, J shed 0 bases, and the junction held 16 bases outside the gene matches. There are 21 residues in the CDR3. CDR3 region: CATSRPWTSGPRLISTDTQYF. Written as DNA, the CDR3 is TGTGCCACCAGCAGACCGTGGACTAGCGGGCCTCGCCTGATTAGCACAGATACGCAGTATTTT.

The chain employs TRBV23-1 and TRBJ2-7, with 10 bases fitting TRBD1. TRBV23-1 is reported as an ORF; its role is uncertain. The V segment lost 6 bases and the J segment 2 bases; nucleotides outside the gene matches: 7. This CDR3 is 15 amino acids long. For the CDR3, the DNA is TGCGCCAGCAGGGACAGGGGGAGAAAAACCTACGAGCAGTACTTC. Its translation is CASRDRGRKTYEQYF.

The J gene is TRBJ2-3, the V gene TRBV11-1; D may be TRBD2 (5 bases). V lost 1 base to trimming and J lost 2 bases, with 13 bases between them. CDR1 and CDR2 from the germline V gene are SGHAT and FQDESV (reference sequence). This CDR3 spans 16 amino acids. Here the CDR3 reads CASSLVSSENTDTQYF. The CDR3 DNA reads TGTGCCAGCAGCTTAGTGAGTAGCGAAAACACAGATACGCAGTATTTT.

The count of this clone is one. The V and J genes are TRBV12-3 or TRBV12-4 and TRBJ2-7; perhaps TRBD1 as D (6 bases). Trimming took off 11 bases at V and 3 bases at J, with 11 bases between the two ends. CDR3 size: 11 residues. CDR3 sequence: CAQGQYYEQYF. CDR3 sequence (DNA): TGTGCCCAGGGACAATACTACGAGCAGTACTTC.

In its sample, this clone was seen once. The chain employs TRBV6-5 and TRBJ1-2, with 9 bases aligning to TRBD1. The germline gives CDR1 MNHEY, CDR2 SVGAGI. V lost 5 bases to trimming and J lost 4 bases; unmatched junction nucleotides: 5. The CDR3 is 14 amino acids. The CDR3 here is CASSTPDRGYGYTF. The DNA for the CDR3 is TGTGCCAGCAGTACCCCGGACAGGGGCTATGGCTACACCTTC.

The chain is built from TRBV30 and TRBJ1-2, with D uncertain. V shed 0 bases and J shed 0 bases, with 2 bases lying between them. The CDR3 runs to 12 residues. Germline CDR1 reads GTSNPN; CDR2 reads SVGIG (reference sequence). The DNA for the CDR3 is TGTGCCTGGAGTGTTACTAACTATGGCTACACCTTC. It yields the protein CAWSVTNYGYTF.

The chain recombines TRBV24-1 with TRBJ2-1; 10 nucleotides align to TRBD2. The V segment lost 3 bases and the J segment 8 bases; nucleotides outside the gene matches: 15. CDR1 is KGHDR, CDR2 SFDVKD, per germline. CDR3 length: 18 amino acids. The CDR3 coding sequence is TGTGCCACCAGTGATAAACCCTATGCTAGCGGGAGTGGCCATGAGCAGTTCTTC. Protein: CATSDKPYASGSGHEQFF.

The chain is built from TRBV6-5 and TRBJ1-2; D is ambiguous. V lost 8 bases, J lost 5 bases, and 9 bases lay in between. The V gene's germline CDR1 is MNHEY and CDR2 SVGAGI. This CDR3 has 11 residues. The CDR3 nucleotides are TGTGCCAGCGCAAACGGGTATGGCTACACCTTC. Translation: CASANGYGYTF.

The V and J genes are TRBV2 and TRBJ1-1, with D perhaps TRBD1 (5 bases). V lost 1 base to trimming and J lost 0 bases, with 12 bases between them. This CDR3 is 16 amino acids long. Germline CDR1 and CDR2: SNHLY and FYNNEI. CDR3 sequence reads: CASSEGYRSMNTEAFF. DNA of the CDR3: TGTGCCAGCAGTGAAGGTTACAGGAGCATGAACACTGAAGCTTTCTTT.

This clone has more than one count but fewer than ten. The chain recombines TRBV9 with TRBJ1-1, with no clear D. This CDR3 is built from 14 residues. CDR1 is SGDLS and CDR2 is YYNGEE in the germline V gene. Trimming cost V 4 bases and J 0 bases, with 10 bases left between them. The CDR3 nucleotides read TGTGCCAGCAGCCCTACAGAGTTGAACACTGAAGCTTTCTTT. Its protein product is CASSPTELNTEAFF. The full variable domain, completed using reference TRBV9 and TRBJ1-1, is DSGVTQTPKHLITATGQRVTLRCSPRSGDLSVYWYQQSLDQGLQFLIQYYNGEERAKGNILERFSAQQFPDLHSELNLSSLELGDSALYFCASSPTELNTEAFFGQGTRLTVV.

The rearrangement joins TRBV30 to TRBJ1-5, with a tentative D call TRBD1 (6 bases). V was cut by 0 bases and J by 11 bases, with 11 bases left in between. CDR1 and CDR2 (germline): GTSNPN, SVGIG (reference sequence). The CDR3 loop spans 12 amino acids. CDR3 nucleotides: TGTGCCTGGAGTGTACGAGGGGGGGCCCAGCATTTT. Protein: CAWSVRGGAQHF.

In its sample, this clone was seen once. The gene calls are TRBV5-1 and TRBJ1-3; no definite D call. This CDR3 is 15 amino acids long. Trimming pared 0 bases from V and 0 bases from J, leaving 7 bases between. Looked up from germline, CDR1 is SGHRS and CDR2 is YFSETQ. This CDR3 reads CASSLDGASGNTIYF. CDR3 nucleotides: TGCGCCAGCAGCTTGGACGGTGCCTCTGGAAACACCATATATTTT.

The CDR3 DNA reads TGTGCCAGCAGCTTAGCTCTCGGGGGTTCGAACACCGGGGAGCTGTTTTTT. It is translated as CASSLALGGSNTGELFF. The rearrangement uses TRBV11-2 and TRBJ2-2, with D tentatively TRBD2 (6 bases). This CDR3 region has 17 residues. The V end lost 1 base, the J end lost 0 bases, and 12 bases lay between the germline ends. Germline CDR1 and CDR2: SGHAT and FQNNGV.

V gene TRBV27 combines with J gene TRBJ1-5, with D possibly matching TRBD1 (6 bases). V lost 5 bases and J lost 5, with 10 bases in between. The CDR3 has 13 residues. Germline CDR1 and CDR2: MNHEY and SMNVEV (reference sequence). CDR3 loop: CASSNDRYQPQHF. The CDR3 DNA reads TGTGCCAGCAGTAACGACAGGTATCAGCCCCAGCATTTT.